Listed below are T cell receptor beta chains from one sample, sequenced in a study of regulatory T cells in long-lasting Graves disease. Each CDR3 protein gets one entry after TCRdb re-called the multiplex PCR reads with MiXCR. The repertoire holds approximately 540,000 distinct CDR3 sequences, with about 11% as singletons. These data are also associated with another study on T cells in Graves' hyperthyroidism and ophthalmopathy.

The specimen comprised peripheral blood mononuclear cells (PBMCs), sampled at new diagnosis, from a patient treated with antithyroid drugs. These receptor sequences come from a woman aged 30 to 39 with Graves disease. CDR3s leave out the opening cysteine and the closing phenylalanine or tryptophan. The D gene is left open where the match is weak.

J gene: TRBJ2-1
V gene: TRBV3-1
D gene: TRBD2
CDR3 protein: ASKAGGSYNEQF

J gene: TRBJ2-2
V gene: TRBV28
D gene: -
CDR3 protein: ASRRASITAGELF

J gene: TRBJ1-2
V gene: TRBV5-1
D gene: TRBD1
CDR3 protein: ASSRGQGKGNGYT

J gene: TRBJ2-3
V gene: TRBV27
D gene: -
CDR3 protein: ASSLKGPDTQY

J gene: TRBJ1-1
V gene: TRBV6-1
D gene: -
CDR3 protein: ASQTAGLITEAF

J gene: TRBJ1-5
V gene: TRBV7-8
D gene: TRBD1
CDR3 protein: ASSLDRINQPQH

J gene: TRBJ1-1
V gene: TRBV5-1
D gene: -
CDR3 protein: ASSLGRTEAF

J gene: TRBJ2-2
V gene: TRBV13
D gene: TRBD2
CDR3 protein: ASSQGLVGSGELF

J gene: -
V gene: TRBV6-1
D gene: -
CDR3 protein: ASSFGLTQY

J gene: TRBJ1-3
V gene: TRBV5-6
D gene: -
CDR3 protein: ASSLAALSGNTIY

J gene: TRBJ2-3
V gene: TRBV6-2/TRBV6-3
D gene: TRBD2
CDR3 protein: ASTGTSVSDTQY

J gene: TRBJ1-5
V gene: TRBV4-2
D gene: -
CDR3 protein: ASSSRQGLDQPQH

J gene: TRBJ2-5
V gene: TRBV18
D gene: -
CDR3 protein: ASSPRNSGPSRETQY

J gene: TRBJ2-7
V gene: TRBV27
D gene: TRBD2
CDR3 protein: ASSLGTSGIYEQY

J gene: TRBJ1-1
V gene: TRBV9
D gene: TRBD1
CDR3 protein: ASSRNRGTEAF

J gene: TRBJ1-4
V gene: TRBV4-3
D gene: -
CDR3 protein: ASSRERQEKLF

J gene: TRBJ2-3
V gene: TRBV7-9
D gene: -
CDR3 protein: ASSPGGGGMDTQY

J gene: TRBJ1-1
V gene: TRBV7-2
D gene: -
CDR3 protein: ASSSYMVDEAF

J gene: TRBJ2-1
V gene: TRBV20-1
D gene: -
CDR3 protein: SARDSTYNEQF

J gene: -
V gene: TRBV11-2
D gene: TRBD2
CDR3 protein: ASSGLAGGTRPAQY

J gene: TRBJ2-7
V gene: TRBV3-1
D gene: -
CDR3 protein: ASSGISGRPYEQY

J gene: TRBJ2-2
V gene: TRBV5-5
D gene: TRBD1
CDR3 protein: ASSRRGLETGELF

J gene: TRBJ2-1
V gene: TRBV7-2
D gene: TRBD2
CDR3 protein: ASSISGREVDEQF

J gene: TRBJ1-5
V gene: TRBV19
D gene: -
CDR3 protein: ASSIYAQPNQPQH

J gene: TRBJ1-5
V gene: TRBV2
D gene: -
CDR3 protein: ASSEGMGNQPQH

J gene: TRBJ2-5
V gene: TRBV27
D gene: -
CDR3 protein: ASSFGGVQETQY

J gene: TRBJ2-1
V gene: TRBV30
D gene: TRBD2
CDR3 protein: AWRGTSGGLQF

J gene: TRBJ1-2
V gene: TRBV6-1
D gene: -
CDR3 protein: ASSTRTRGLANYGYT

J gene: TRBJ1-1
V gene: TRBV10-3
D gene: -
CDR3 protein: ASSDRTGKGTEAF

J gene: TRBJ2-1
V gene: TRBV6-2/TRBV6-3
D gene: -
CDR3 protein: PSEVGHEQF

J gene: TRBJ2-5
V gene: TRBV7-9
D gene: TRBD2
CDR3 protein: ASSSREGRETQY

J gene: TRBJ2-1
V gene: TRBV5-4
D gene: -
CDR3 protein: ASSPWGWNEQF

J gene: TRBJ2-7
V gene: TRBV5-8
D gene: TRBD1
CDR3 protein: ASSLEGTDTYEQY

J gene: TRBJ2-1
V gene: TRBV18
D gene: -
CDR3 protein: ASSQRGAGTPPLNEQF

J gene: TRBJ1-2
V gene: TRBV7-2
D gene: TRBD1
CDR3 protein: ASSLDLDRVGGYT

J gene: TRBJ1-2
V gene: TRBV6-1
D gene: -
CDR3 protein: ASSEFGRGYGYT

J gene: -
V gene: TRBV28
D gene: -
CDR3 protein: ASSFTSSPVPYNEQF

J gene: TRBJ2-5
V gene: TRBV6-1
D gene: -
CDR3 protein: ASSPGLPETQY

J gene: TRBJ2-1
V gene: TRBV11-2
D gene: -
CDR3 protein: ASSLGGEQF

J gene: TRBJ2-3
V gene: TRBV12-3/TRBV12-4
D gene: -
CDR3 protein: ASSLEGPGTTDTQY

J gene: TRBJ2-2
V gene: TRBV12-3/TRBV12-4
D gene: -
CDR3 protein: ASTHPTAVVPNTGELF

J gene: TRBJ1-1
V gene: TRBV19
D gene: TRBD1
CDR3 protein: ASSIRGYTEAF

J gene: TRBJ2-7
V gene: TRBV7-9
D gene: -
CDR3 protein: ASSGSALSSYEQY

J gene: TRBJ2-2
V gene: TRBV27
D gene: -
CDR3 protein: ASSSDPAPTGELF

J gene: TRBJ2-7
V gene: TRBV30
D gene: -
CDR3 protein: AWSSRFEQY

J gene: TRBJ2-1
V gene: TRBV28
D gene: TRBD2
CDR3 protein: ASSLSLAGRGYNEQF

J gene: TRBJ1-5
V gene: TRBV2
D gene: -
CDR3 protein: ASRDGDQPQH

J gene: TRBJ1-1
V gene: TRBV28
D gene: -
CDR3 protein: ASGRPGLNTEAF

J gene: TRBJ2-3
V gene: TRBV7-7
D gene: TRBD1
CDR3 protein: ASSSTGTNTQY

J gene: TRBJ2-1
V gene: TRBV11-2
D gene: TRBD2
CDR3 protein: ASSLTQLAGGREQF

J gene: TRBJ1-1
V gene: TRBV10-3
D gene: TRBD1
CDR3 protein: AISGTGGPEAEAF

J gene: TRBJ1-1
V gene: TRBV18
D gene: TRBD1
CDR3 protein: ASSHQGAGTGATEAF

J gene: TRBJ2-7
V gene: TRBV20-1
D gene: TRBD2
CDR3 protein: SARAPSGDSYEQY

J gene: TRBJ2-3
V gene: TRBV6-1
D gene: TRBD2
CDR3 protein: ASRTSGGTDTQY